This TCR beta chain was recovered during a study of shared clonotypes between healthy human individuals. Study-level background: Three plates were used per donor for CD4 naive, three for CD4 memory, two for CD8 naive and one for CD8 memory. Notes on the study in general: Among non-shared clonotypes, generation probabilities were lower than among those shared by all four donors.

The germline CDR1 and CDR2 sequences are SNHLY and FYNNEI. CDR3 length: 12 residues. V was pared by 7 bases and J by 4 bases, with 11 bases between. At the deep level, the assay was run. Sequencing was performed with immunoSEQ multiplex PCR; in TCRdb, only in-frame clones are kept and a portion is missing. Of fewer than 200,000 clones listed, approximately 62% are singletons. This clone was observed a few times. Its matching antigen is unknown. The source is a man aged 25-45 years in good health. This chain links TRBV2 with TRBJ2-7, with a weak D call TRBD2 (5 bases). Sequenced material: memory CD4+ T cells sorted from blood. Subset denoted: CD45RA-negative fraction. CDR3 residues: CASTGDSYEQYF. The CDR3 DNA reads as TGTGCCAGCACCGGGGATTCTTACGAGCAGTACTTC.